These T cell receptor beta chains were read from a single sample in a study of blood T cell repertoires in COVID-19. TCRdb's table, derived via immunoSEQ multiplex PCR, lists solely in-frame clones and lacks some. This sample has approximately 270,000 clones, with roughly 84% found just once. The specimen sequenced was peripheral blood. All receptors derive from a human donor with COVID-19, enrolled during active disease. The donor label of this sample is uncertain. Each CDR3 is given with its conserved first and last residue. Fields, in order: J gene, clone size, CDR3 length, D gene, V gene, CDR3 DNA, CDR3 protein. D genes are given only for firm matches. Expanded clones get a size class; other rows say once, few or many, or leave the size out.

j_gene: TRBJ2-1; abundance: few; len: 13; d_gene: TRBD2; v_gene: TRBV6-5; CDR3nt: TGTGCCAGCAGTCCGAGACTAGCCGGTGAGCAGTTCTTC; CDR3aa: CASSPRLAGEQFF
j_gene: TRBJ1-1; abundance: .; len: 15; d_gene: .; v_gene: TRBV28; CDR3nt: TGTGCCAGCGTTCTCTCAGGGAACTTGGACACTGAAGCTTTCTTT; CDR3aa: CASVLSGNLDTEAFF
j_gene: TRBJ2-5; abundance: .; len: 14; d_gene: TRBD1; v_gene: TRBV7-9; CDR3nt: TGTGCCAGCAGCTCTAGGACAGGCCAAGAGACCCAGTACTTC; CDR3aa: CASSSRTGQETQYF
j_gene: TRBJ2-1; abundance: .; len: 14; d_gene: .; v_gene: TRBV11-3; CDR3nt: TGTGCCAGCAGCTTAGGGTATGGACGGGGTGAGCAGTTCTTC; CDR3aa: CASSLGYGRGEQFF
j_gene: TRBJ2-5; abundance: .; len: 16; d_gene: TRBD2; v_gene: TRBV7-9; CDR3nt: TGTGCCAGCAGCTTAATCTGGCGGGAGGCAGGGGAGACCCAGTACTTC; CDR3aa: CASSLIWREAGETQYF
j_gene: TRBJ1-4; abundance: .; len: 15; d_gene: .; v_gene: TRBV5-5; CDR3nt: TGTGCCAGCAGCACACAGGGTGCCACTAATGAAAAACTGTTTTTT; CDR3aa: CASSTQGATNEKLFF
j_gene: TRBJ1-2; abundance: few; len: 14; d_gene: .; v_gene: TRBV11-2; CDR3nt: TGTGCCAGCAGCTTAGTGTCCACTAACTATGGCTACACCTTC; CDR3aa: CASSLVSTNYGYTF
j_gene: TRBJ1-2; abundance: .; len: 15; d_gene: .; v_gene: TRBV29-1; CDR3nt: TGCAGCGTTCTTTCCCCCACAGGATCTAACTATGGCTACACCTTC; CDR3aa: CSVLSPTGSNYGYTF
j_gene: TRBJ1-1; abundance: few; len: 15; d_gene: TRBD1; v_gene: TRBV28; CDR3nt: TGTGCCAGCAGTTTGCCAGGACAGGGGGCGCGAGGAGCTTTCTTT; CDR3aa: CASSLPGQGARGAFF
j_gene: TRBJ2-2; abundance: .; len: 16; d_gene: TRBD2; v_gene: TRBV11-1; CDR3nt: TGTGCCAGCAGCTTAAGCGGGAGGGCCGACACCGGGGAGCTGTTTTTT; CDR3aa: CASSLSGRADTGELFF
j_gene: TRBJ2-2; abundance: .; len: 17; d_gene: .; v_gene: TRBV18; CDR3nt: TGTGCCAGCTCACCTCGGATAGATACAGGGAACACCGGGGAGCTGTTTTTT; CDR3aa: CASSPRIDTGNTGELFF
j_gene: TRBJ2-7; abundance: .; len: 13; d_gene: TRBD1; v_gene: TRBV28; CDR3nt: TGTGCCACCGAAGGGACAGTCGTTTACGAGCAGTACTTC; CDR3aa: CATEGTVVYEQYF
j_gene: TRBJ2-1; abundance: .; len: 17; d_gene: .; v_gene: TRBV5-1; CDR3nt: TGCGCCAGCAGCAGCGGGACAGGCAACCTAGACCACAATGAGCAGTTCTTC; CDR3aa: CASSSGTGNLDHNEQFF
j_gene: TRBJ2-7; abundance: .; len: 14; d_gene: TRBD1; v_gene: TRBV30; CDR3nt: TGTGCCTACCTACACAGGGGGAAAGCCTACGAGCAGTACTTC; CDR3aa: CAYLHRGKAYEQYF
j_gene: TRBJ2-1; abundance: .; len: 18; d_gene: TRBD2; v_gene: TRBV19; CDR3nt: TGTGCCAGTAGTAAGGGACTAGCGGGAACTTACTCCTACAATGAGCAGTTCTTC; CDR3aa: CASSKGLAGTYSYNEQFF
j_gene: TRBJ1-5; abundance: .; len: 13; d_gene: TRBD1; v_gene: TRBV18; CDR3nt: TGTGCCAGCTCGTTTCAGGGGGATCAGCCCCAGCATTTT; CDR3aa: CASSFQGDQPQHF
j_gene: TRBJ1-1; abundance: .; len: 16; d_gene: .; v_gene: TRBV7-5; CDR3nt: TGTGCCAGAAGCTGCCGGGACAGGGGGCGCGACACTGAAGCTTTCTTT; CDR3aa: CARSCRDRGRDTEAFF
j_gene: TRBJ1-5; abundance: .; len: 17; d_gene: TRBD1; v_gene: TRBV5-5; CDR3nt: TGTGCCAGCAGCTGGACAGGAAGCTGGGGGGAGAATCAGCCCCAGCATTTT; CDR3aa: CASSWTGSWGENQPQHF
j_gene: TRBJ2-1; abundance: .; len: 14; d_gene: TRBD2; v_gene: TRBV6-5; CDR3nt: TGTGCCAGCAGGGGAGCGGGAGGGCCTAATGAGCAGTTCTTC; CDR3aa: CASRGAGGPNEQFF
j_gene: TRBJ2-4; abundance: many; len: 13; d_gene: TRBD2; v_gene: TRBV12-3/TRBV12-4; CDR3nt: TGTGCCAGCAGTTGGACTAGCGAAAACATTCAGTACTTC; CDR3aa: CASSWTSENIQYF
j_gene: TRBJ2-2; abundance: .; len: 14; d_gene: TRBD1; v_gene: TRBV5-6; CDR3nt: TGTGCCAGCAGCGGACAGGGGTACACCGGGGAGCTGTTTTTT; CDR3aa: CASSGQGYTGELFF
j_gene: TRBJ2-1; abundance: .; len: 15; d_gene: .; v_gene: TRBV11-3; CDR3nt: TGTGCCAGCAGCTTAGGGGGGAGGACCTACAATGAGCAGTTCTTC; CDR3aa: CASSLGGRTYNEQFF
j_gene: TRBJ2-5; abundance: .; len: 14; d_gene: .; v_gene: TRBV10-3; CDR3nt: TGTGCCATCGGAACCCCAGGGGCACGAGAGACCCAGTACTTC; CDR3aa: CAIGTPGARETQYF
j_gene: TRBJ2-3; abundance: once; len: 16; d_gene: TRBD2; v_gene: TRBV3-1/TRBV3-2; CDR3nt: TGTGCCAGCAGCCAAGCATTCCAGCGGGAAGCGGATACGCAGTATTTT; CDR3aa: CASSQAFQREADTQYF
j_gene: TRBJ2-5; abundance: .; len: 15; d_gene: TRBD1; v_gene: TRBV5-4; CDR3nt: TGTGCCAGCAGCCTAAACAGGGGTTTGGGAGAGACCCAGTACTTC; CDR3aa: CASSLNRGLGETQYF